Below, one T cell receptor beta chain is given with its context. Other DNA sequences in this sample translate to the same CDR3. The data were obtained in a study of blood T cell repertoires in COVID-19. Study-level background: T cells, B-cell-depleted T cells, or PBMCs provided the cDNA or gDNA that served as material.

Deletions cut 2 bases from V and 2 bases from J, with 6 bases between. The CDR3 contains 13 residues. In germline, CDR1 is MNHNS, CDR2 SASEGT. Only in-frame clones appear in the TCRdb table, and some are missing; sequencing was by immunoSEQ multiplex PCR. In the table there are approximately 180,000 clones, around nine tenths of which are singletons. Sequencing was performed on peripheral blood. This rearrangement joins TRBV6-1 to TRBJ1-2, with D possibly being TRBD1 (5 bases). The receptor's source is a man in his 60s with active or convalescent COVID-19. The CDR3 sequence: CASSESGNYGYTF. The CDR3 DNA reads TGTGCCAGCAGTGAATCAGGGAACTATGGCTACACCTTC.